This T cell receptor beta chain was sequenced in a study of blood T cell repertoires in COVID-19. A Seattle source enrolled patients during active infection and followed them longitudinally. Germline V gives CDR1 LGHDT, CDR2 YNNKEL (reference sequence). V lost 4 bases, J lost 5 bases, and 4 bases stayed unmatched. The CDR3 has 14 amino acids. Clones were sequenced by immunoSEQ multiplex PCR, and TCRdb holds only the in-frame ones, with some missing. The sample contains around 210,000 clones, roughly 80% of which appear only once. The sample was peripheral blood. This TCR came from a woman over 75 with COVID-19, enrolled during active disease. This chain links TRBV3-1 (or the pseudogene TRBV3-2) with TRBJ1-1, with TRBD1 matching over 10 bases. The CDR3 spells CASSRDRGWTEAFF. The CDR3 DNA sequence: TGTGCCAGCAGCCGGGACAGGGGTTGGACTGAAGCTTTCTTT.